Below, 20 T cell receptor beta chains from the same sample are listed, as sequenced in a study of blood T cell repertoires in COVID-19. Profiled with immunoSEQ multiplex PCR; TCRdb holds only in-frame clones, not every one. The sample comprises under 200,000 clones, 82% of which are singletons, and more than 4.5% rests with the top ten. The sequenced material came from peripheral blood. The receptors were gathered from a woman in her 30s with acute or convalescent COVID-19.

This chain uses TRBV6-5 with TRBJ2-7, with TRBD1 matching 10 bases. V shed 6 bases, J shed 2 bases, and the junction held 7 bases outside the gene matches. This CDR3 region has 15 residues. Looked up from germline, CDR1 is MNHEY and CDR2 is SVGAGI. This CDR3 reads CASRQYGTGAYEQYF. The CDR3 DNA is TGTGCCAGCAGGCAATATGGGACAGGGGCCTACGAGCAGTACTTC.

The chain is built from TRBV5-1 and TRBJ2-7; 8 positions match TRBD1. The CDR3 is made up of 12 amino acids. The trim removed 6 bases at V and 5 bases at J, leaving 4 bases unmatched. The germline V gene encodes CDR1 SGHRS and CDR2 YFSETQ. As DNA, the CDR3 is TGCGCCAGCACAGGGGGCTACAACGAGCAGTACTTC. It specifies CASTGGYNEQYF.

The chain joins TRBV10-3 to TRBJ1-5; possible D gene TRBD1, 5 bases. This CDR3 contains 13 residues. In germline, CDR1 is ENHRY, CDR2 SYGVKD. Between the trimmed V and J ends, which lost 5 bases and 3 bases, there was a span of 8 bases. In DNA form, the CDR3 reads TGTGCCATCAGTCCGACAGACAATCAGCCCCAGCATTTT. The encoded protein is CAISPTDNQPQHF.

Only one count was recorded for this clone. The chain uses TRBV7-2 and TRBJ2-7; 9 bases agree with TRBD2. The germline V gene encodes CDR1 SGHTA and CDR2 FQGNSA. Trimming removed 5 bases from V and 6 bases from J; junction bases left unmatched: 14. This CDR3 contains 16 residues. The CDR3 is CASSPGGAGGRFEQYF. The CDR3 DNA reads TGTGCCAGCAGCCCTGGAGGGGCGGGAGGGCGTTTCGAGCAGTACTTC.

This chain connects TRBV7-3 to TRBJ1-2; no clear D gene. Germline V gives CDR1 SGHTA, CDR2 FQGTGA. Trimming removed 5 bases from V and 8 bases from J, with 9 bases in between. The CDR3 is 11 residues long. Written as DNA, the CDR3 is TGTGCCAGCAGCCTACGGGGAGGCTACACCTTC. This translates into CASSLRGGYTF.

The rearrangement joins TRBV5-4 to TRBJ1-2; 9 nucleotides match TRBD1. Germline CDR1 reads SGHNT; CDR2 reads YYREEE (reference sequence). CDR3 length equals 15 residues. V trimming: 3 bases; J trimming: 6 bases; junction bases outside the gene matches: 9. The CDR3 DNA reads as TGTGCCAGCAGCTCCGGGACAGGGTGGAAAAATGGCTACACCTTC. Amino acids: CASSSGTGWKNGYTF.

The chain links TRBV4-2 to TRBJ1-2; D uncertain. With 4 bases removed from V and 4 bases from J, the gap between germline ends came to 16 bases. CDR3 length: 15 residues. Germline V gene lookup returns CDR1 LGHNA and CDR2 YNFKEQ. CDR3 loop: CASSPRGQSVYGYTF. CDR3 nucleotides: TGTGCCAGCAGCCCCCGTGGGCAGTCTGTCTATGGCTACACCTTC.

The chain couples TRBV7-8 to TRBJ2-5; tentative D call: TRBD1 (6 bases). The CDR3 runs 15 residues. CDR1 is SGHVS, CDR2 FQNEAQ, per germline. V lost 3 bases, J lost 0 bases, and 11 bases lay in between. CDR3 DNA sequence: TGTGCCAGCAGCTTCTCAGGGACAAACCAAGAGACCCAGTACTTC. This translates into CASSFSGTNQETQYF.

This sequence joins TRBV7-9 and TRBJ2-7, with D possibly being TRBD2 (7 bases). From germline, CDR1 is SEHNR and CDR2 FQNEAQ (reference sequence). The CDR3 has 14 amino acids. The CDR3 bases are TGTGCTACCCTCGGGGGGCGCGGAAGATACGAGCAGTACTTC. Translated: CATLGGRGRYEQYF. The full variable domain, with the rest looked up from reference TRBV7-9 and TRBJ2-7, is DTGVSQNPRHKITKRGQNVTFRCDPISEHNRLYWYRQTLGQGPEFLTYFQNEAQLEKSRLLSDRFSAERPKGSFSTLEIQRTEQGDSAMYLCATLGGRGRYEQYFGPGTRLTVT.

V and J are TRBV6-4 and TRBJ1-3; TRBD1 agrees at 8 bases. The length of the CDR3 is 19 residues. V shed 2 bases and J 0 bases; nucleotides not matched to a gene: 12. CDR1 is MRHNA, CDR2 SNTAGT, per germline. The CDR3 protein is CASSDADREQTTSGNTIYF. The CDR3 nucleotides are TGTGCCAGCAGTGACGCGGACAGGGAACAAACTACCTCTGGAAACACCATATATTTT.

V is TRBV27 and J is TRBJ2-3; 14 bases align to TRBD2. Germline CDR1 is MNHEY and CDR2 is SMNVEV (reference sequence). This CDR3 contains 18 residues. After removal of 4 bases from V and 10 bases from J, the junction contained 16 bases not matched to a gene. The CDR3 DNA is TGTGCCAGCAGTTCGTCCCTAAATAGACTAGCGGGGGGGCGCGCGCAGTATTTT. As protein: CASSSSLNRLAGGRAQYF.

The J gene is TRBJ1-4, the V gene TRBV4-1, with 7 bases matching TRBD1. The germline CDR1 and CDR2 sequences are MGHRA and YSYEKL. J gave up 7 bases and V 0 bases, and 2 bases lay outside the gene matches. This CDR3 has 14 amino acids. The CDR3 here is CASSQEGQVEKLFF. CDR3 nucleotide sequence: TGCGCCAGCAGCCAAGAAGGACAGGTTGAAAAACTGTTTTTT.

The chain couples TRBV7-2 to TRBJ2-7; D perhaps matches TRBD1 (5 bases). V lost 1 base and J 6 bases, leaving 13 bases between the germline ends. CDR1 and CDR2 (germline): SGHTA, FQGNSA. The CDR3 is 14 residues long. CDR3 sequence reads: CASSLVPGLGEQYF. CDR3 DNA: TGTGCCAGCAGCTTAGTTCCAGGGCTGGGCGAGCAGTACTTC.

The V call is TRBV3-1 (or the pseudogene TRBV3-2), the J call TRBJ1-1; TRBD1 aligns across 12 bases. J was trimmed by 2 bases and V by 3 bases; bases with no gene match: 10. Per the germline V gene, CDR1 is LGHDT and CDR2 is YNNKEL (reference sequence). The CDR3 extends over 18 amino acids. CDR3 DNA sequence: TGTGCCAGCAGCCAGGCTCCGGGACAGGGGGCGAGAAACACTGAAGCTTTCTTT. This translates into CASSQAPGQGARNTEAFF.

V gene TRBV6-4 combines with J gene TRBJ2-2, with D possibly being TRBD2 (5 bases). The germline gives CDR1 MRHNA, CDR2 SNTAGT. The CDR3 is made up of 15 amino acids. The V gene lost 5 bases and the J gene lost 5 bases, with 15 bases spanning the gap. The CDR3 is CASSYVGGETGELFF. The CDR3 DNA reads as TGTGCCAGCAGTTACGTTGGAGGAGAAACCGGGGAGCTGTTTTTT.

This sequence joins TRBV28 and TRBJ1-5, with 8 positions matching TRBD1. With V trimmed by 5 bases and J by 1 base, 4 bases remained unmatched. CDR3 length equals 15 residues. Germline CDR1 reads MDHEN; CDR2 reads SYDVKM. CDR3 amino acids: CASSLRTGSNQPQHF. DNA of the CDR3: TGTGCCAGCAGTCTTCGGACAGGGAGCAATCAGCCCCAGCATTTT.

The chain employs TRBV4-3 and TRBJ1-2; D is undetermined. V was pared by 0 bases and J by 5 bases, with 13 bases between. This CDR3 region has 15 residues. Germline lookup yields CDR1 LGHNA and CDR2 YSLEER. The CDR3 nucleotides are TGCGCCAGCAGCCAAGATCACCAAGGCGGGTATGGCTACACCTTC. As protein: CASSQDHQGGYGYTF.

Only one count was recorded for this clone. Within the sample, other DNA sequences also encode this same CDR3. J is TRBJ2-3 and V is TRBV6-4; 9 nucleotides align to TRBD2. V lost 4 bases, J lost 1 base, and 3 bases stayed unmatched. The CDR3 is 15 amino acids. Germline V gene data show CDR1 as MRHNA and CDR2 as SNTAGT. CDR3 nucleotides: TGTGCCAGCAGTGCTTTAGCGGGGGGCACAGATACGCAGTATTTT. Its translation: CASSALAGGTDTQYF.

The chain has TRBV7-6 and TRBJ2-5; 8 bases match TRBD2. The CDR3 is made up of 15 amino acids. V lost 3 bases and J lost 2; bases outside the gene matches: 5. The germline V gene encodes CDR1 SGHVS and CDR2 FNYEAQ. CDR3 sequence reads: CASSFAGLGQETQYF. DNA for the CDR3: TGTGCCAGCAGCTTCGCGGGACTAGGTCAAGAGACCCAGTACTTC.

About this clone itself: Other DNA sequences within the sample encode an identical CDR3. The rearrangement joins TRBV19 to TRBJ2-7; 9 bases are shared with TRBD1. Germline V lookup: CDR1 LNHDA, CDR2 SQIVND (reference sequence). The CDR3 totals 14 residues. The V and J ends lost 4 bases and 4 bases, in that order; junction bases with no gene match: 5. CDR3 protein: CASSTGQGGYEQYF. CDR3 bases: TGTGCCAGTAGTACGGGACAGGGAGGGTACGAGCAGTACTTC.